This TCR beta chain was found in a study of cytomegalovirus exposure and HLA in healthy donors. The V segment lost 2 bases and the J segment 4 bases; nucleotides outside the gene matches: 6. Germline CDR1 and CDR2: SGHRS and YFSETQ. This CDR3 contains 15 residues. Findings of the study overall: A missense DCLRE1C variant was associated with V- and J-gene trimming of TCR beta chains in a later analysis, and an independent cohort replicated the association. In a later analysis, at a false discovery rate of 0.05, 17,000 or so TCR beta sequences matched HLA alleles.

Use of 60 Vbeta and 13 Jbeta primers characterized the PCR. The table came from immunoSEQ multiplex PCR; TCRdb's copy has only in-frame clones and leaves some out. Recorded for this sample: tens of thousands of clones. A note on this clone: Its antigen is unidentified.

The chain combines TRBV5-1 with TRBJ1-2; 9 positions agree with TRBD1. The sequence derives from a woman aged 40-49 years in good health and CMV-seropositive. Material: PBMCs. CDR3 in DNA: TGCGCCAGCAGCTTTGGACAGGGGTTAGGCTATGGCTACACCTTC. Residues: CASSFGQGLGYGYTF. Full variable domain (outside the CDR3, taken from reference TRBV5-1 and TRBJ1-2): KAGVTQTPRYLIKTRGQQVTLSCSPISGHRSVSWYQQTPGQGLQFLFEYFSETQRNKGNFPGRFSGRQFSNSRSEMNVSTLELGDSALYLCASSFGQGLGYGYTFGSGTRLTVV.